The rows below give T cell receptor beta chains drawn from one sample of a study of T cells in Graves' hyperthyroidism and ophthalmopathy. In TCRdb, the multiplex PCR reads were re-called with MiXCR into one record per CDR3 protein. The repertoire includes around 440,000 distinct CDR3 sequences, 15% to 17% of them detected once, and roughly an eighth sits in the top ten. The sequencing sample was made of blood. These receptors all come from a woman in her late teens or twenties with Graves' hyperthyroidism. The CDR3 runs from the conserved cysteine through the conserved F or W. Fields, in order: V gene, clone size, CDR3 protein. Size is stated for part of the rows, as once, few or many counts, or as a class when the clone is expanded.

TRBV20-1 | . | CSARVLTGSYEKLFF
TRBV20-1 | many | CSAPVGGEQYF
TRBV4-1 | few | CASSQEGLAGGVTDTQYF
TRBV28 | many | CASRGVGLSYEQYF
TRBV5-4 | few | CASSSTFQGLYGYTF
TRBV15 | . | CATSRDRSGWYGYTF
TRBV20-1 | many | CSVKGGAGYTGELFF
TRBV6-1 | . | CASSEWGKTDTQYF
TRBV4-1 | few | CASSQGKGSSYEQYF
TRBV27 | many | CASKSGATYEQYF
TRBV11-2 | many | CASSLKAGELFF
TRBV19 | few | CASRVLAGGSSYEQFF
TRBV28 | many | CASRVAGVGPDTQYF
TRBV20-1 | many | CSASSYGDDYGYTF
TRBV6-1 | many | CASRGLPWDGYTF
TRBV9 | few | CASSLAGGRGGELFF
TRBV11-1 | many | CASSPPRDSYNEQFF
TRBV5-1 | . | CASSLGGIGETQYF